The next 31 T cell receptor beta chains were all read from a single sample in a study of T-cell reconstitution after alpha-beta-depleted transplantation in children listed by TCRdb under 2016. Library preparation was by PCR. These reads were obtained on an Illumina HiSeq 2500. TCR library preparation used molecular barcoding, with unique molecular identifiers applied to normalize quantification of the TCRbeta repertoire. TCRdb trimmed public reads at Q25 via fastp, called clones via MiXCR and kept in-frame beta chains. Merged by CDR3 protein, the rows form single entries marked with the most common genes and DNA. Recorded for this sample are about 980,000 distinct CDR3 sequences; about 29% of them occurred a single time. The ten largest make up approximately 30% of the sample. The treatment or condition label on this specimen signifies: allogeneic hematopoietic cell transplantation with graft depleted of TCRalphabeta T cells and CD19 B cells.

Sequencing used PBMCs, mostly from graft donor cells, obtained 360 days after TCRalphabeta/CD19-depleted stem cell transplant. These receptors were obtained from a boy younger than two who had a stem cell transplant for SCID, so the T cells may come from the graft donor.

This clonotype has only a few counts. The chain employs TRBV4-2 and TRBJ2-2; 7 positions match TRBD1. V lost 1 base and J lost 5; bases outside the gene matches: 10. This CDR3 comprises 17 residues. CDR1 is LGHNA, CDR2 YNFKEQ, per germline. CDR3 nucleotides: TGTGCCAGCAGCCAAGTTCTTTCCGGGACAGTTACCGGGGAGCTGTTTTTT. The encoded protein is CASSQVLSGTVTGELFF.

V and J are TRBV20-1 and TRBJ2-7; 8 bases are a match to TRBD1. CDR3 length: 13 residues. With V trimmed by 3 bases and J by 2 bases, 3 bases remained unmatched. Germline assignment: CDR1 DFQATT and CDR2 SNEGSKA (reference sequence). The CDR3 spells CSASRDRTYEQYF. In nucleotides, the CDR3 is TGCAGTGCTAGTCGGGACAGGACCTACGAGCAGTACTTC.

This sequence joins TRBV28 and TRBJ1-1, with a tentative D call TRBD1 (5 bases). Trimming pared 5 bases from V and 11 bases from J, leaving 15 bases between. The CDR3 length is 12 residues. Per germline, CDR1 MDHEN and CDR2 SYDVKM. As DNA, the CDR3 is TGTGCCAGCAGTCTACTCGTCGGGGGGGCTTTCTTT. Encoded protein: CASSLLVGGAFF.

V and J are TRBV12-3 or TRBV12-4 and TRBJ1-2; D not certain. Trimming shortened V by 2 bases and J by 8 bases, and 18 bases separated the two germline ends. This CDR3 contains 15 residues. This chain's CDR3 is CASSLSGVSVIGYTF. CDR3 coding DNA: TGTGCCAGCAGTTTAAGCGGGGTTTCTGTGATCGGCTACACCTTC.

The chain links TRBV25-1 to TRBJ2-7, with TRBD1 matching over 8 bases. V lost 1 base and J lost 7; bases outside the gene matches: 12. The CDR3 is 16 residues long. Germline loops: CDR1 MGHDK, CDR2 SYGVNS. CDR3 nucleotides: TGTGCCAGCAGTGAATCCCGGACAGGGCAACCGGGGGAGCAGTACTTC. This translates into CASSESRTGQPGEQYF.

V gene TRBV2 combines with J gene TRBJ2-7; D gene unclear. The V end lost 1 base, the J end lost 3 bases, and 10 bases lay between the germline ends. CDR1 and CDR2 from the germline V gene are SNHLY and FYNNEI. The CDR3 is made up of 14 amino acids. CDR3 residues: CASSEGYANYEQYF. CDR3 DNA sequence: TGTGCCAGCAGTGAAGGATACGCGAACTACGAGCAGTACTTC.

The gene calls are TRBV20-1 and TRBJ2-7; D not resolved. From germline, CDR1 is DFQATT and CDR2 SNEGSKA (reference sequence). V lost 3 bases, J lost 3 bases, and 9 bases lay in between. The CDR3 loop spans 12 amino acids. For the CDR3, the DNA is TGCAGTGCTAGGGTACGATACTACGAGCAGTACTTC. This translates into CSARVRYYEQYF.

This clonotype was detected a few times. The rearrangement joins TRBV18 to TRBJ2-7; D gene unclear. Trimming took off 6 bases at V and 2 bases at J, with 11 bases between the two ends. The germline V gene encodes CDR1 KGHSH and CDR2 LQKENI. The CDR3 spans 13 residues. The CDR3 nucleotides read TGTGCCAGCTCCGCAGCGCAACCCTACGAGCAGTACTTC. Protein: CASSAAQPYEQYF.

The rearrangement joins TRBV20-1 to TRBJ1-1, with 10 bases lining up with TRBD1. V lost 3 bases and J lost 2; bases outside the gene matches: 9. This CDR3 spans 16 amino acids. Germline loops: CDR1 DFQATT, CDR2 SNEGSKA (reference sequence). Here the CDR3 DNA reads TGCAGTGCTAGGGCCCACGGGACAGGGGTTAACACTGAAGCTTTCTTT. Translated: CSARAHGTGVNTEAFF.

This sequence joins TRBV5-1 and TRBJ2-1, with D perhaps matching TRBD1 (6 bases). Germline assignment: CDR1 SGHRS and CDR2 YFSETQ. The length of the CDR3 is 15 residues. The ends were cut back, 0 bases at V and 7 bases at J, with 14 bases in the middle. The CDR3 here is CASSLGVTGPNEQFF. CDR3 bases: TGCGCCAGCAGCTTGGGGGTGACAGGCCCTAATGAGCAGTTCTTC.

The CDR3 DNA sequence: TGTGCCATCAGTGTAAGGCCGGCAGGGCGTGAGCAGTTCTTC. Encoded protein: CAISVRPAGREQFF. The chain has TRBV10-3 and TRBJ2-1; the D gene is possibly TRBD1 (5 bases). The germline CDR1 and CDR2 sequences are ENHRY and SYGVKD. V was trimmed by 4 bases and J by 9 bases, leaving 16 bases between them. The CDR3 has 14 amino acids.

The chain employs TRBV7-2 and TRBJ2-7; 9 nucleotides agree with TRBD1. CDR1 and CDR2 (germline): SGHTA, FQGNSA. This CDR3 is 17 amino acids long. V was clipped by 5 bases and J by 3 bases; unmatched bases: 14. CDR3 DNA sequence: TGTGCCAGCAGCCCGGGGACAGGGAGAATTGGCTACTACGAGCAGTACTTC. Protein: CASSPGTGRIGYYEQYF.

The genes are TRBV6-5 and TRBJ2-4; no clear D gene. V lost 0 bases and J 4 bases, leaving 10 bases between the germline ends. The CDR3 contains 15 residues. The V gene's germline CDR1 is MNHEY and CDR2 SVGAGI. CDR3 DNA sequence: TGTGCCAGCAGTTACTCGGCAGGATCGAAAAACATTCAGTACTTC. Amino acid sequence: CASSYSAGSKNIQYF.

This clonotype occurred many times. This chain connects TRBV29-1 to TRBJ2-7; the D gene could be TRBD1 or TRBD2 (5 bases each). This CDR3 region has 15 residues. Trimming left V 1 base short and J 0 bases short, with 13 bases between. The V gene's germline CDR1 is SQVTM and CDR2 ANQGSEA. In nucleotides, the CDR3 is TGCAGCGTTGAAGCGTGGGCAGGGAGCTCCTACGAGCAGTACTTC. Its protein product is CSVEAWAGSSYEQYF.

This clonotype was seen more than once but under ten times. J is TRBJ2-3 and V is TRBV7-7; 9 bases map to TRBD2. With 1 base clipped from V and 2 bases from J, the junction kept 13 bases outside the gene matches. There are 19 residues in the CDR3. Germline V gives CDR1 SSHAT, CDR2 FNYEAQ (reference sequence). The CDR3 loop is CASSLDPTEASGITDTQYF. CDR3 nucleotide sequence: TGTGCCAGCAGCTTAGACCCTACGGAAGCTAGCGGGATCACAGATACGCAGTATTTT.

This clonotype was seen a handful of times. The genes are TRBV10-3 and TRBJ1-1; D is ambiguous. Deletions cut 5 bases from V and 1 base from J, with 11 bases between. The CDR3 totals 14 residues. CDR1 is ENHRY, CDR2 SYGVKD, per germline. CDR3 loop: CAISTGPANTEAFF. For the CDR3, the DNA is TGTGCCATCAGTACGGGCCCCGCGAACACTGAAGCTTTCTTT.

The rearrangement uses TRBV28 and TRBJ2-3, with 15 nucleotides matching TRBD2. Per germline, CDR1 MDHEN and CDR2 SYDVKM. The CDR3 consists of 15 residues. The junction had 3 bases not matched to a gene; V was cut back by 6 bases and J by 5 bases. The DNA for the CDR3 is TGTGCCAGCAGGCGGACTAGCGGGGGGGTAGATACGCAGTATTTT. Amino acid sequence: CASRRTSGGVDTQYF.

The chain links TRBV20-1 to TRBJ2-3, with 10 bases fitting TRBD1. The CDR3 is 14 residues long. From germline, CDR1 is DFQATT and CDR2 SNEGSKA (reference sequence). The trim removed 5 bases at V and 3 bases at J, leaving 5 bases unmatched. The CDR3 DNA reads TGCAGTGCTCACGGACAGGGGGAGACAGATACGCAGTATTTT. Encoded protein: CSAHGQGETDTQYF.

This clonotype was observed a few times. V and J are TRBV29-1 and TRBJ1-2; a weak D match, TRBD1 (5 bases). CDR3 size: 11 residues. The V gene's germline CDR1 is SQVTM and CDR2 ANQGSEA. V lost 4 bases to trimming and J lost 8 bases, with 11 bases between them. The CDR3 coding sequence is TGCAGCGTTGGGGGCTATCGGGGCTACACCTTC. Translation gives CSVGGYRGYTF.

This clonotype has a handful of counts. The chain combines TRBV2 with TRBJ1-1; tentative D call: TRBD1 (6 bases). The CDR3 has 15 residues. The germline V gene encodes CDR1 SNHLY and CDR2 FYNNEI. V lost 4 bases and J 5 bases, leaving 17 bases between the germline ends. Here the CDR3 reads CASSVRQGRRTEAFF. The CDR3 coding sequence is TGTGCCAGCAGTGTGAGGCAGGGGAGGAGGACTGAAGCTTTCTTT.

This clonotype was detected a few times. The rearrangement joins TRBV15 to TRBJ2-4; perhaps TRBD2 as D (6 bases). Germline V lookup: CDR1 LNHNV, CDR2 YYDKDF (reference sequence). V was trimmed by 6 bases and J by 6 bases, leaving 12 bases between them. The CDR3 runs 13 residues. Here the CDR3 reads CATSGGMANIQYF. The CDR3 DNA reads TGTGCCACCAGTGGAGGGATGGCAAACATTCAGTACTTC.

This clonotype was detected a few times. This chain uses TRBV9 with TRBJ2-7; 7 bases map to TRBD1. The CDR3 is made up of 13 amino acids. Germline V lookup: CDR1 SGDLS, CDR2 YYNGEE. J was trimmed by 6 bases and V by 4 bases; bases with no gene match: 7. CDR3 sequence: CASSTRTGAEQYF. CDR3 DNA sequence: TGTGCCAGCAGCACGAGGACAGGCGCCGAGCAGTACTTC.

The J gene is TRBJ2-5, the V gene TRBV7-2; D may be TRBD1 (5 bases). V lost 1 base and J lost 6, with 12 bases in between. Germline-derived CDR1 and CDR2 are SGHTA and FQGNSA. The CDR3 sequence is 14 residues long. This CDR3 reads CASSLEARVKTQYF. DNA for the CDR3: TGTGCCAGCAGCTTAGAAGCCAGGGTCAAGACCCAGTACTTC. The full variable domain, completed using reference TRBV7-2 and TRBJ2-5, is GAGVSQSPSNKVTEKGKDVELRCDPISGHTALYWYRQSLGQGLEFLIYFQGNSAPDKSGLPSDRFSAERTGGSVSTLTIQRTQQEDSAVYLCASSLEARVKTQYFGPGTRLLVL.

The CDR3 spells CASSFSADYGYTF. The DNA for the CDR3 is TGTGCCAGCAGTTTTTCGGCGGACTATGGCTACACCTTC. The chain has TRBV12-3 or TRBV12-4 and TRBJ1-2; the D is unclear. This CDR3 spans 13 amino acids. Trimming removed 3 bases at V and 3 bases at J, with 8 bases between.

The gene calls are TRBV18 and TRBJ1-5; TRBD1 matches at 7 bases. Per the germline V gene, CDR1 is KGHSH and CDR2 is LQKENI. V was clipped by 2 bases and J by 2 bases; unmatched bases: 15. The CDR3 loop spans 19 amino acids. The CDR3 DNA reads as TGTGCCAGCTCACCAACGGAGGGGGCCCTTGCGGGTCGCAATCAGCCCCAGCATTTT. Translating gives CASSPTEGALAGRNQPQHF.

This chain uses TRBV6-1 with TRBJ2-3; 13 nucleotides match TRBD2. CDR1 is MNHNS, CDR2 SASEGT, per germline. The CDR3 sequence is 16 residues long. Trimming cost V 5 bases and J 4 bases; bases outside gene matches: 6. The CDR3 DNA is TGTGCCAGCAGTCGAAAACTAGCGGGGGGGGCAGATACGCAGTATTTT. It codes for CASSRKLAGGADTQYF.

The rearrangement links TRBV12-3 or TRBV12-4 to TRBJ1-3; 7 bases are shared with TRBD1. The J segment lost 3 bases and the V segment lost 0 bases, leaving 8 bases of the junction unmatched. This CDR3 is 17 amino acids long. CDR3 sequence reads: CASSLAPRQGVGNTIYF. The CDR3 bases are TGTGCCAGCAGTTTAGCGCCTCGGCAGGGGGTTGGAAACACCATATATTTT.

The V and J genes are TRBV24-1 and TRBJ1-1; D may be TRBD1 (5 bases). Trimming pared 4 bases from V and 9 bases from J, leaving 14 bases between. CDR1 KGHDR and CDR2 SFDVKD come from the germline V gene. This CDR3 region has 13 residues. The CDR3 region has the DNA TGTGCCACCAGTGAGGGGGGGACGGAGAAAGCTTTCTTT. It yields the protein CATSEGGTEKAFF.

The sample holds a few counts of this clonotype. The gene calls are TRBV15 and TRBJ2-1; D ambiguous. Between the trimmed V and J ends, which lost 4 bases and 10 bases, there was a span of 26 bases. The CDR3 totals 17 residues. From germline, CDR1 is LNHNV and CDR2 YYDKDF (reference sequence). CDR3 sequence (DNA): TGTGCCACCAGCAATCAATATACGTCAGGACCGTCGGGCGAGCAGTTCTTC. Translated: CATSNQYTSGPSGEQFF.

This clonotype has only a few counts. This chain joins TRBV20-1 and TRBJ2-3; perhaps TRBD2 as D (6 bases). V was pared by 0 bases and J by 7 bases, with 17 bases between. The CDR3 runs 15 residues. Germline CDR1 is DFQATT and CDR2 is SNEGSKA (reference sequence). The CDR3 here is CSARDGGAPRNTQYF. In DNA, the CDR3 is TGCAGTGCTAGAGATGGCGGGGCACCCCGTAATACGCAGTATTTT.

This clonotype was seen more than once but under ten times. This chain uses TRBV20-1 with TRBJ2-3; TRBD1 matches 10 bases. CDR3 length: 16 residues. J gave up 10 bases and V 6 bases, and 19 bases lay outside the gene matches. Germline V gene lookup returns CDR1 DFQATT and CDR2 SNEGSKA (reference sequence). The CDR3 here is CSAPPGQGPPQISQYF. The CDR3 DNA follows: TGCAGTGCCCCCCCGGGACAGGGGCCCCCGCAGATTTCGCAGTATTTT.